The present entry profiles one TCR beta chain with its context. A second about 6 to 11 cycle PCR used barcoded and J-beta primers. In TCRdb, the 5' RACE reads were re-called with MiXCR into one record per CDR3 protein. The sample holds under 950,000 distinct CDR3 sequences; around a fifth are singletons and the top ten take roughly 22%. This sample is part of a study of blood T cells in healthy people across ages. Germline-derived CDR1 and CDR2 are LGHDT and YNNKEL (reference sequence). The CDR3 sequence is 14 residues long. The trim removed 2 bases at V and 8 bases at J, leaving 7 bases unmatched. This TCR was recovered from a man between 65 and 85 years old in good health. The chain uses TRBV3-1 and TRBJ1-2; the match to TRBD1 covers 8 bases. The sequencing input was blood. DNA of the CDR3: TGTGCCAGCAGCCAATTGGACAGGGCGGGCGGCTACACCTTC. Translating it yields CASSQLDRAGGYTF.